The T cell receptor (beta chain) under discussion was sequenced for a study of human T cells and chemical hapten exposure. With regard to this clonotype: A much larger clone differs by one base, so this may be a read error.

One entry per CDR3 protein, called by TCRdb with MiXCR from the 5' RACE reads. The sample includes about 140,000 distinct CDR3 sequences, around 4% of them seen just once. The CDR3 consists of 14 residues. CDR1 is LGHDT, CDR2 YNNKEL, per germline (reference sequence). Trimming removed 0 bases from V and 10 bases from J, with 14 bases in between. Researchers extracted total RNA from unfractionated whole blood. The receptor was isolated from a female donor in good health. This chain connects TRBV3-1 to TRBJ2-3, with D possibly TRBD2 on 5 matching bases. CDR3 bases: TGTGCCAGCAGCCAAGATGTAGCGAGCGTGGCGCAGTATTTT. Translation: CASSQDVASVAQYF.